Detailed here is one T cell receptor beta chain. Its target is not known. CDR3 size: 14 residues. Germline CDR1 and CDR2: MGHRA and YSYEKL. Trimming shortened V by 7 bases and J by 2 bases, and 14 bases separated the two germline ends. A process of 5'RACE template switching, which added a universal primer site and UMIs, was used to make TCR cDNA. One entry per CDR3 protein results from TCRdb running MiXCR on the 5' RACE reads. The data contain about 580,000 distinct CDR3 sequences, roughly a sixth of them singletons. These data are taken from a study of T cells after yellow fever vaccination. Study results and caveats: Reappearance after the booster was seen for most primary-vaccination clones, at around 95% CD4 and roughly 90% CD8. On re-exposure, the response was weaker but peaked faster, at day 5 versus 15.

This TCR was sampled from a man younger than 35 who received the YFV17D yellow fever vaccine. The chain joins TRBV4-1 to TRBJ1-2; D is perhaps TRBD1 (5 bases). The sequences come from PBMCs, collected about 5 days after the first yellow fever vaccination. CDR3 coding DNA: TGCGCCAGCAAGCTGCCGGGGCAGAACTATGGCTACACCTTC. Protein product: CASKLPGQNYGYTF.